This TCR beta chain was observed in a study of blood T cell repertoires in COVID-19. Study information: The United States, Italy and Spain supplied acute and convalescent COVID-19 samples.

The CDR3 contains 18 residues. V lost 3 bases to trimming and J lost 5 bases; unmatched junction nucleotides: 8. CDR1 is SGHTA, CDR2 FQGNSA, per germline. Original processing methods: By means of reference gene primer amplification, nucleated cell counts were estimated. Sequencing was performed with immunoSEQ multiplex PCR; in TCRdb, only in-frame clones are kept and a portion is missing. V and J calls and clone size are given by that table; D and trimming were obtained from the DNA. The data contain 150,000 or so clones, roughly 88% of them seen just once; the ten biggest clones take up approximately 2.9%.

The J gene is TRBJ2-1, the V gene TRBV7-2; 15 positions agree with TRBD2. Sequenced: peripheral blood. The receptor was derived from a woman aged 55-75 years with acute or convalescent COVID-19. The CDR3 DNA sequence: TGTGCCAGCAGCTTGATCAACGGACTAGCGGGGGGGGACAATGAGCAGTTCTTC. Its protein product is CASSLINGLAGGDNEQFF.